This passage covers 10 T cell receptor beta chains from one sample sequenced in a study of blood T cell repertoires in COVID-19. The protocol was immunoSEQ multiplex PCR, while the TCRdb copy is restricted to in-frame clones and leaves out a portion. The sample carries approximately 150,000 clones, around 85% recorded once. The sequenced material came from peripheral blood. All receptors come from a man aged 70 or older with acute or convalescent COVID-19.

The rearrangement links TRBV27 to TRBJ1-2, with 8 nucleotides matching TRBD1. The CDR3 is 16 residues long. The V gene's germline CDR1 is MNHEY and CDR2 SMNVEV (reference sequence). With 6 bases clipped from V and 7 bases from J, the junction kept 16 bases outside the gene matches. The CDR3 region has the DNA TGTGCCAGCAGCCGAACCGGGACAGGTCGAGTTGGTGGCTACACCTTC. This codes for CASSRTGTGRVGGYTF.

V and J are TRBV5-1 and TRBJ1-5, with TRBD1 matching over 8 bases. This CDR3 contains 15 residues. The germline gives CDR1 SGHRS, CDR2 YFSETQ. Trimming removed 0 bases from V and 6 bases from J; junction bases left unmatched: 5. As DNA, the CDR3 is TGCGCCAGCAGCTTGGGGACAGGGAGGTTTCAGCCCCAGCATTTT. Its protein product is CASSLGTGRFQPQHF.

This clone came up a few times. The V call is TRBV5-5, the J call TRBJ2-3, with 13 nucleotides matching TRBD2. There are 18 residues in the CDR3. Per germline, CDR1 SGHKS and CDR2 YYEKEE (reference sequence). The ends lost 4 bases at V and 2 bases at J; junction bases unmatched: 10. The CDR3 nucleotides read TGTGCCAGCAGCCGACTAGCGGGAGGAGGTCGGTTCACAGATACGCAGTATTTT. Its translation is CASSRLAGGGRFTDTQYF.

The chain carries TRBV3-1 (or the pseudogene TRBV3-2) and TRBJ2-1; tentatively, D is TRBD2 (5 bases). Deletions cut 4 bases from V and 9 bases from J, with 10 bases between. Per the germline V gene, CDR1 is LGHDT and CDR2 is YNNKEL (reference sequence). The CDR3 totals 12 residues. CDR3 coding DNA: TGTGCCAGCAGCCTCCCACGGGGTGAGCAGTTCTTC. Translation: CASSLPRGEQFF.

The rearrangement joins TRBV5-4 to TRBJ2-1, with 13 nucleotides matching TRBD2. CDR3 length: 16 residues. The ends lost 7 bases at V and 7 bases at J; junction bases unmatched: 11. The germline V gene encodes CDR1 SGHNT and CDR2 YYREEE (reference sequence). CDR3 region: CASLRGGLAGENEQFF. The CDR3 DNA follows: TGTGCCAGCCTAAGGGGAGGACTAGCGGGAGAGAATGAGCAGTTCTTC.

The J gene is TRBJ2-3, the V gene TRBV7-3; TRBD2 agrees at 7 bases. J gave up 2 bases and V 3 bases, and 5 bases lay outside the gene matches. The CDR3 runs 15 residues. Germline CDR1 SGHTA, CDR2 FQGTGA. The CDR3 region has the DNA TGTGCCAGCAGCTTTTCTAGCGGAAACACAGATACGCAGTATTTT. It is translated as CASSFSSGNTDTQYF.

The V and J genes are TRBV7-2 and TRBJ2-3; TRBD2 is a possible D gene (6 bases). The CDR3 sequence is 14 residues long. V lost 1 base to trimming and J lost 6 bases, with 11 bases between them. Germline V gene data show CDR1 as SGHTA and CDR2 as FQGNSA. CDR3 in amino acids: CASSLGGVGDTQYF. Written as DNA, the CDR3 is TGTGCCAGCAGCTTAGGGGGGGTTGGGGATACGCAGTATTTT.

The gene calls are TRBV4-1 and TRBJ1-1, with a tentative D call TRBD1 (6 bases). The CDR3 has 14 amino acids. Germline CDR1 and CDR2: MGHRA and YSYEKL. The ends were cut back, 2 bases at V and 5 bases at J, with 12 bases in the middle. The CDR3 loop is CASSQTDSATEAFF. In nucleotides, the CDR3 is TGCGCCAGCAGCCAAACGGACAGTGCGACTGAAGCTTTCTTT.

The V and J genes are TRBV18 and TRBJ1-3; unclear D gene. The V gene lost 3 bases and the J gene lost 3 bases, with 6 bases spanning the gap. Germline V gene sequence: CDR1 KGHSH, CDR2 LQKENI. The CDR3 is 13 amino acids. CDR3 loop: CASSPYRGNTIYF. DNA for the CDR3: TGTGCCAGCTCACCCTACCGTGGAAACACCATATATTTT.

DNA of the CDR3: TGTGCCAGCAGTTACGGGGGGGGGAATTCACCCCTCCACTTT. Amino acid sequence: CASSYGGGNSPLHF. The chain employs TRBV6-6 and TRBJ1-6; tentatively, D is TRBD1 (5 bases). The germline gives CDR1 MNHNY, CDR2 SVGAGI (reference sequence). This CDR3 is built from 14 residues. V was pared by 2 bases and J by 7 bases, with 9 bases between.